The next 16 T cell receptor beta chains were all read from a single sample in a study of OX40 agonist ivuxolimab in advanced cancers. Data came from immunoSEQ multiplex PCR; TCRdb stores just in-frame clones and leaves some out. The sample holds tens of thousands of clones, roughly 88% seen once. The source material was CD4+ or CD8+ T cells sorted from blood, sampled in a trial of the OX40 agonist ivuxolimab. Receptor source: an adult with an advanced solid tumor such as melanoma, head and neck, liver or kidney cancer.

The chain is built from TRBV10-1 and TRBJ2-7; 11 nucleotides agree with TRBD2. Germline CDR1 is WNHNN and CDR2 is SYGVQD (reference sequence). The CDR3 loop spans 15 amino acids. V shed 6 bases, J shed 0 bases, and the junction held 4 bases outside the gene matches. In nucleotides, the CDR3 is TGCGCCAGCAGCCCGGGGACTAGCGGCTCCTACGAGCAGTACTTC. Amino acid sequence: CASSPGTSGSYEQYF.

V usage is TRBV6-5 and J usage is TRBJ2-5, with D maybe TRBD1 (6 bases). CDR1 and CDR2 (germline): MNHEY, SVGAGI. The V and J ends lost 6 bases and 4 bases respectively, with 15 bases between them. The CDR3 consists of 14 residues. Here the CDR3 reads CASRLQGNLETQYF. The CDR3 DNA reads TGTGCCAGCAGGCTACAGGGTAATCTAGAGACCCAGTACTTC.

V is TRBV7-8 and J is TRBJ2-1, with 7 bases fitting TRBD2. Per germline, CDR1 SGHVS and CDR2 FQNEAQ. The junction had 8 bases not matched to a gene; V was cut back by 2 bases and J by 7 bases. This CDR3 contains 15 residues. This CDR3 reads CASSLSLAAPNEQFF. In DNA form, the CDR3 reads TGTGCCAGCAGCTTATCTCTAGCGGCACCGAATGAGCAGTTCTTC. The variable domain in full, with the rest retrieved from reference TRBV7-8 and TRBJ2-1, is GAGVSQSPRYKVAKRGQDVALRCDPISGHVSLFWYQQALGQGPEFLTYFQNEAQLDKSGLPSDRFFAERPEGSVSTLKIQRTQQEDSAVYLCASSLSLAAPNEQFFGPGTRLTVL.

This clone showed up just once. The chain joins TRBV2 to TRBJ2-5; either TRBD1 or TRBD2 may fit D (5 bases each). V was pared by 6 bases and J by 2 bases, with 13 bases between. This CDR3 is 14 amino acids long. In germline, CDR1 is SNHLY, CDR2 FYNNEI. The CDR3, as DNA: TGTGCCAGCAGGGATGGGGGTGGACAAGAGACCCAGTACTTC. Its translation is CASRDGGGQETQYF. The variable domain in full, with the rest retrieved from reference TRBV2 and TRBJ2-5, is EPEVTQTPSHQVTQMGQEVILRCVPISNHLYFYWYRQILGQKVEFLVSFYNNEISEKSEIFDDQFSVERPDGSNFTLKIRSTKLEDSAMYFCASRDGGGQETQYFGPGTRLLVL.

The sample holds a few counts of this clone. The junction departs from the called germline gene at one end, perhaps through a read error. The chain couples TRBV7-9 to TRBJ2-1, with D possibly matching TRBD1 (6 bases). The V gene's germline CDR1 is SEHNR and CDR2 FQNEAQ (reference sequence). The CDR3 sequence is 14 residues long. The CDR3 region has the DNA TGTGCCAGCAGCTTAAGGGACACCTACGATGAGCAGTTCTTC. It specifies CASSLRDTYDEQFF. Filled out from reference TRBV7-9 and TRBJ2-1, the complete variable domain reads DTGVSQNPRHKITKRGQNVTFRCDPISEHNRLYWYRQTLGQGPEFLTYFQNEAQLEKSRLLSDRFSAERPKGSFSTLEIQRTEQGDSAMYLCASSLRDTYDEQFFGPGTRLTVL.

The chain uses TRBV19 and TRBJ1-4; 11 nucleotides align to TRBD1. Germline V CDR1 and CDR2: LNHDA, SQIVND (reference sequence). After removal of 5 bases from V and 6 bases from J, the junction contained 5 bases not matched to a gene. This CDR3 spans 15 amino acids. CDR3 sequence: CASSSWGQGDEKLFF. The CDR3 DNA follows: TGTGCCAGTAGTTCCTGGGGACAGGGGGATGAAAAACTGTTTTTT.

The rearrangement uses TRBV15 and TRBJ2-1, with 10 bases aligning to TRBD2. Germline loops: CDR1 LNHNV, CDR2 YYDKDF (reference sequence). Germline trimming cut 0 bases from V and 5 bases from J; bases unmatched to any gene: 7. The CDR3 sequence is 17 residues long. CDR3 coding DNA: TGTGCCACCAGCAGAGATCCAGCGGGAGGGGCAAACAATGAGCAGTTCTTC. Its protein product is CATSRDPAGGANNEQFF.

By share, this clone ranks as medium-sized. V is TRBV9 and J is TRBJ2-7; 13 nucleotides align to TRBD2. With V trimmed by 4 bases and J by 2 bases, 9 bases remained unmatched. The CDR3 consists of 17 residues. Germline V gene data show CDR1 as SGDLS and CDR2 as YYNGEE. The CDR3 protein is CASSPEGTSGTAYEQYF. DNA of the CDR3: TGTGCCAGCAGCCCCGAAGGGACTAGCGGGACGGCCTACGAGCAGTACTTC.

This clone turned up a few times. The rearrangement joins TRBV10-2 to TRBJ1-2, with 11 positions matching TRBD1. Per the germline V gene, CDR1 is WSHSY and CDR2 is SAAADI. Unmatched junction bases numbered 5, after V lost 7 bases and J lost 4 bases. The CDR3 spans 14 residues. Written as DNA, the CDR3 is TGCGCCAGCATGGGACAGGGGGGAGTCTATGGCTACACCTTC. Translation: CASMGQGGVYGYTF.

This clone came up a few times. DNA of the CDR3: TGTGCCAGTAGTGGAACAGGGGGCGCATCTGGCGAGCAGTACTTC. Translation: CASSGTGGASGEQYF. This rearrangement joins TRBV19 to TRBJ2-7; TRBD1 matches at 9 bases. CDR1 is LNHDA, CDR2 SQIVND, per germline (reference sequence). The CDR3 is 15 amino acids. Germline trimming cut 5 bases from V and 6 bases from J; bases unmatched to any gene: 11.

This rearrangement joins TRBV6-1 to TRBJ1-5, with D possibly matching TRBD1 (6 bases). V lost 4 bases, J lost 5 bases, and 15 bases lay in between. Germline CDR1 is MNHNS and CDR2 is SASEGT. The CDR3 extends over 15 amino acids. The CDR3 loop reads CASSGQAVGDQPQHF. As DNA, the CDR3 is TGTGCCAGCAGTGGACAGGCGGTGGGGGATCAGCCCCAGCATTTT.

V gene TRBV11-2 combines with J gene TRBJ2-1; 9 bases agree with TRBD2. Germline CDR1 is SGHAT and CDR2 is FQNNGV. After removal of 0 bases from V and 4 bases from J, the junction contained 7 bases not matched to a gene. CDR3 length equals 17 residues. The CDR3 coding sequence is TGTGCCAGCAGCTTAGAGTCGGGGCTAGCGGGATACAATGAGCAGTTCTTC. As protein: CASSLESGLAGYNEQFF.

The genes are TRBV5-1 and TRBJ1-2, with 9 bases fitting TRBD1. There are 16 residues in the CDR3. V lost 3 bases to trimming and J lost 4 bases; unmatched junction nucleotides: 10. CDR1 SGHRS and CDR2 YFSETQ come from the germline V gene. The CDR3 region has the DNA TGCGCCAGCAGCTGGGAGGACAGGGGCCCACTCTATGGCTACACCTTC. Its protein product is CASSWEDRGPLYGYTF.

This sequence joins TRBV19 and TRBJ2-3; 9 positions match TRBD2. The CDR3 is 16 residues long. V lost 3 bases to trimming and J lost 2 bases; unmatched junction nucleotides: 6. Germline V CDR1 and CDR2: LNHDA, SQIVND (reference sequence). In nucleotides, the CDR3 is TGTGCCAGTAGTATGGGGACTAGCCCAAACACAGATACGCAGTATTTT. Residues: CASSMGTSPNTDTQYF.

This chain connects TRBV30 to TRBJ1-3; possible D gene TRBD1, 5 bases. The V end lost 3 bases, the J end lost 1 base, and 10 bases lay between the germline ends. Per the germline V gene, CDR1 is GTSNPN and CDR2 is SVGIG (reference sequence). CDR3 size: 14 residues. The CDR3 spells CAWRGRESGNTIYF. The CDR3 DNA reads TGTGCCTGGAGGGGCAGGGAATCTGGAAACACCATATATTTT.

The chain joins TRBV19 to TRBJ1-2, with D possibly being TRBD1 (5 bases). Germline V gene data show CDR1 as LNHDA and CDR2 as SQIVND (reference sequence). The CDR3 has 17 residues. V gave up 3 bases and J gave up 1 base, with 18 bases separating them. The CDR3 region is CASSIGGIGAGNYGYTF. The DNA for the CDR3 is TGTGCCAGTAGTATTGGCGGCATAGGGGCGGGTAACTATGGCTACACCTTC.